These 9 T cell receptor beta chains were sequenced from one sample in a study of blood T cell repertoires in COVID-19. The table came from immunoSEQ multiplex PCR; TCRdb's copy has only in-frame clones and leaves some out. This sample has hundreds of thousands of clones; approximately 90% occur once, and the top ten carry more than 1.4%. The sequenced sample was peripheral blood. All receptors derive from a woman aged 25-40 years with active or convalescent COVID-19.

The chain's CDR3 is CASSSGNSQDTQYF. DNA for the CDR3: TGTGCCAGCTCATCCGGGAACTCTCAAGATACGCAGTATTTT. The chain couples TRBV18 to TRBJ2-3, with D perhaps TRBD2 (5 bases). Germline V lookup: CDR1 KGHSH, CDR2 LQKENI. V was trimmed by 5 bases and J by 5 bases, leaving 14 bases between them. This CDR3 contains 14 residues.

The genes are TRBV28 and TRBJ2-2; no clear D gene. CDR3 size: 12 residues. Germline CDR1 and CDR2: MDHEN and SYDVKM. V was clipped by 4 bases and J by 14 bases, with 14 bases between them. DNA of the CDR3: TGTGCCAGCAGTTCAGACTTTCTCAGACTGTTTTTT. This codes for CASSSDFLRLFF.

The chain uses TRBV5-4 and TRBJ2-3; a possible D gene is TRBD2 (5 bases). V lost 0 bases and J lost 0, with 11 bases in between. The CDR3 covers 16 residues. The germline CDR1 and CDR2 sequences are SGHNT and YYREEE (reference sequence). The CDR3 nucleotides are TGTGCCAGCAGCTTGGCGGGGAGTTCTAGCACAGATACGCAGTATTTT. Its translation is CASSLAGSSSTDTQYF.

The rearrangement joins TRBV5-1 to TRBJ1-1; TRBD1 aligns across 11 bases. Germline V gene sequence: CDR1 SGHRS, CDR2 YFSETQ. The CDR3 spans 15 residues. The trim removed 2 bases at V and 6 bases at J, leaving 6 bases unmatched. CDR3 residues: CASSLGQGARSEAFF. The CDR3 bases are TGCGCCAGCAGCTTAGGACAGGGGGCGCGGTCTGAAGCTTTCTTT.

The chain joins TRBV7-9 to TRBJ2-7, with 7 bases fitting TRBD1. Looked up from germline, CDR1 is SEHNR and CDR2 is FQNEAQ (reference sequence). The ends lost 2 bases at V and 1 base at J; junction bases unmatched: 2. The CDR3 has 14 amino acids. CDR3 in DNA: TGTGCCAGCAGCTTAAAACAGGGGTCCTACGAGCAGTACTTC. This translates into CASSLKQGSYEQYF.

Only one count was recorded for this clone. Different DNA sequences within this sample yield the same CDR3. The chain couples TRBV5-5 to TRBJ1-5; 10 bases line up with TRBD1. The V gene's germline CDR1 is SGHKS and CDR2 YYEKEE (reference sequence). The CDR3 sequence is 16 residues long. The ends lost 4 bases at V and 6 bases at J; junction bases unmatched: 10. In nucleotides, the CDR3 is TGTGCCAGCAGCACCGAGACAGGGGGCTCGGGTCAGCCCCAGCATTTT. It translates to CASSTETGGSGQPQHF.

This rearrangement joins TRBV5-8 to TRBJ2-7; possible D gene TRBD2, 5 bases. V lost 0 bases, J lost 3 bases, and 10 bases lay in between. The CDR3 contains 14 residues. Per germline, CDR1 SGHTS and CDR2 YDEGEE. The DNA of the CDR3 is TGTGCCAGCAGCTTGGGGTCCCGGGACTACGAGCAGTACTTC. Protein product: CASSLGSRDYEQYF.

The gene calls are TRBV9 and TRBJ2-1, with 7 bases lining up with TRBD2. Trimming cost V 3 bases and J 8 bases; bases outside gene matches: 11. CDR1 is SGDLS and CDR2 is YYNGEE in the germline V gene. The CDR3 covers 15 residues. The CDR3 bases are TGTGCCAGCAGCGCACTGAGCGGGGAAAGGGATGAGCAGTTCTTC. It translates to CASSALSGERDEQFF.

V gene TRBV4-2 combines with J gene TRBJ1-4, with a possible D match to TRBD1 (5 bases). The germline V gene has CDR1 LGHNA and CDR2 YNFKEQ. The CDR3 has 14 residues. V was trimmed by 6 bases and J by 8 bases, leaving 16 bases between them. As DNA, the CDR3 is TGTGCCAGCAGGTCAGCCAGGGAGGTGGAAAAACTGTTTTTT. It translates to CASRSAREVEKLFF.